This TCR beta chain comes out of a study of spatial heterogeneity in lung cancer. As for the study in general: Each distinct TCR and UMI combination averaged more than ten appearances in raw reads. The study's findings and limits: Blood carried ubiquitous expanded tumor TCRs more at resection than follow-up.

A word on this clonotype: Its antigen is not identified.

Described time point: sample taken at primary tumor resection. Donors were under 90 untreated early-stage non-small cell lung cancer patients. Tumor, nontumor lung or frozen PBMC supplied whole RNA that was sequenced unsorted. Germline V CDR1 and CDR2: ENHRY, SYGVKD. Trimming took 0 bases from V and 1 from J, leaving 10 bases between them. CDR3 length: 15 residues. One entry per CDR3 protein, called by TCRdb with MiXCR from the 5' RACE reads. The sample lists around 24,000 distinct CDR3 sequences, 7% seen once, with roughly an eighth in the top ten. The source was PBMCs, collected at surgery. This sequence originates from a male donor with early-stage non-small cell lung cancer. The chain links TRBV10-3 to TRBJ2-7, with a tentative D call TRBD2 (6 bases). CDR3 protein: CAISESGAGSYEQYF. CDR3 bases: TGTGCCATCAGTGAGTCAGGAGCGGGTTCCTACGAGCAGTACTTC.